This TCR beta chain was sequenced during a study of cytomegalovirus exposure and HLA in healthy donors. Germline CDR1 and CDR2: SGHVS and FQNEAQ. The CDR3 totals 16 residues. The V and J ends lost 3 bases and 8 bases, in that order; junction bases with no gene match: 7. Primers for the PCR totalled 60 Vbeta and 13 Jbeta. This table comes from immunoSEQ multiplex PCR, and its TCRdb copy is limited to in-frame clones, with some not included. The sample gives about 130,000 clones, 70% of which show up once; 2% to 2.5% is in the top ten. A word on this clone: The same CDR3 arises from other DNA sequences in this sample as well.

This chain links TRBV7-8 with TRBJ2-1, with TRBD2 matching over 13 bases. Sequencing was carried out using PBMCs. The origin of this receptor is a woman aged 55-69 years in good health and CMV-seropositive. This chain's CDR3 is CASSFLLAGGGDEQFF. For the CDR3, the DNA is TGTGCCAGCAGCTTCCTACTAGCGGGAGGGGGGGATGAGCAGTTCTTC.